This TCR beta chain was profiled in a study of blood T cells in healthy people across ages (dated by TCRdb to between 2015 and 2016). Study-level background: In model experiments, roughly one uniquely barcoded TCR beta cDNA molecule per two T cells was captured by template switching. To track age-related changes in TCR beta repertoire diversity, the study relied on deep sequencing normalized with unique cDNA molecular identifiers. The donors were divided into four age groups: young (average around 16 years), middle-aged (almost 40), aged (about 56) and long-lived (roughly 82). To avoid experimental bias, donors of different ages were spread randomly across the sequencing lanes. For two donors (one aged 18 to 30 and one aged 80 or older), the study analyzed two additional independent replicas of 1 million unique cDNA reads from the same blood draw. Broad study findings and their caveats: Compared with the aged group, the long-lived group had more naive CD4+ T cells, fewer expanded clones and increased TCR diversity, suggesting age selection. As age increased, observed TCR beta diversity per million T cells dropped in a roughly linear way, and a significant reduction was already evident by age 40. Since profiling was done on bulk unsorted PBMCs, naive and antigen-experienced compartments could not be conclusively compared. Because the CMV infection status of the donors was unknown, age-related changes in expanded clonotypes may potentially have been confounded. The percentage of naive T cells measured by flow cytometry correlated strongly with observed TCR beta diversity. Estimates of total diversity based on one million sequenced T cells were regarded as lower bounds and as underestimates.

To note about this clonotype: No antigen is known for it. No base-level quality is on record; no much larger clone is a single base apart.

The method behind the library was 5' RACE. Sequencing was performed on an Illumina HiSeq 2500. The second PCR ran for about 6 to 11 cycles and used a J-beta primer mix along with a sample-barcoded 5' primer. A template-switch 5' adaptor carrying 12 random nucleotides introduced a unique molecular identifier onto each TCR beta cDNA molecule. Each sample yielded at least 3 million CDR3-containing paired-end reads. First-strand cDNA synthesis was performed from all RNA using the Mint cDNA synthesis kit, with priming by a TRBC-specific oligonucleotide. Following uracil-DNA glycosylase treatment, a first 18-cycle PCR with universal primers M1SS and BC2_uni_R was performed on all cDNA. The published analysis was carried out like this. Normalization of each sample was performed by random selection of 1 million high-quality reads, each carrying a distinct molecular identifier. Instead of being binned into consensus sequences, reads that shared molecular identifiers were thrown out. MiTCR, set to a Q25 quality threshold and the strictest error-elimination algorithm, was used for CDR3 identification, clonotype clustering and error correction. A nonparametric unseen species model using Euler transformation provided a lower-bound estimate of total TCR beta diversity. TCRdb reanalyzed the raw reads on its own, using fastp at Q25 for trimming and MiXCR for clone calling, and kept in-frame beta chains. A single entry per CDR3 protein holds the most common genes and DNA from its merged rows. Clone size and V and J calls follow TCRdb, not the original study. Present in this sample are some 1.7 million distinct CDR3 sequences, 28% of which were seen just once. Roughly 8% of the sample goes to the ten largest clones.

The germline V gene gives CDR1 as MDHEN and CDR2 as SYDVKM. V lost 6 bases and J lost 3 bases; the stretch between them is 6 bases long. The CDR3 spans 11 residues, from the cysteine through the phenylalanine. Only CDR3 DNA is held: 33 bases, read in frame from base 1. Systemically healthy Caucasian individuals from Russia, around 38 in total and aged about 6 to 100 years, were included as donors. Roughly 9.5 milliliters of peripheral blood were drawn from each donor into EDTA-treated Vacutainer tubes. Ficoll-Paque density-gradient centrifugation was used to isolate PBMCs, with at least 7 million obtained per sample. Trizol reagent was used to extract total RNA from the PBMCs, yielding at least 6 micrograms per sample. The percentages of naive CD45RAhigh/CD27high T cells were determined by flow cytometry on a PBMC aliquot from every donor.

The TCR sequence derives from a young woman in good health. Sequencing was done on a sample of blood. The chain is encoded by TRBV28 joined to TRBJ2-7; there is no confident call for the D gene. The CDR3 sequence is CASREDYEQYF. The DNA sequence is given as TGTGCCAGCAGAGAAGACTACGAGCAGTACTTC. Reference TRBV28 and TRBJ2-7 genes cover what lies past the CDR3, so the full variable domain is DVKVTQSSRYLVKRTGEKVFLECVQDMDHENMFWYRQDPGLGLRLIYFSYDVKMKEKGDIPEGYSVSREKKERFSLILESASTNQTSMYLCASREDYEQYFGPGTRLTVT.